Sequencing of this T cell receptor (beta chain) was carried out in a study of CD8+ T cells in alopecia areata. Extracted RNA was reverse transcribed, and the resulting cDNA served as sequencing template. Sequencing used immunoSEQ multiplex PCR; TCRdb keeps in-frame clones, though not all of them. The sample lists roughly 190,000 clones; roughly three fifths were seen once. Treatment of the sample: oral pan-JAK inhibitor, 5-10 mg twice daily. Sample: CD4+ T cells sorted from blood, taken at week 4, from a patient treated with tofacitinib. This receptor was obtained from a human donor with alopecia areata.

The CDR3 DNA follows: TGTGCCAGCAGTGACAGGGGGCATAATGGCTACACCTTC. It encodes CASSDRGHNGYTF. The chain employs TRBV2 and TRBJ1-2; TRBD1 matches at 8 bases. Germline assignment: CDR1 SNHLY and CDR2 FYNNEI. The CDR3 loop spans 13 amino acids. With V trimmed by 3 bases and J by 6 bases, 3 bases remained unmatched.